This TCR beta chain was captured in a study of blood T cell repertoires in COVID-19. Turning to the study itself: In each case, the material was cDNA or gDNA derived from T cells, B-cell-depleted T cells, or PBMCs.

Germline-derived CDR1 and CDR2 are LGHNA and YNFKEQ. Trimming removed 2 bases from V and 0 bases from J; junction bases left unmatched: 1. The CDR3 is 15 residues long. Only in-frame clones appear in the TCRdb table, and some are missing; sequencing was by immunoSEQ multiplex PCR. This repertoire shows more than 150,000 clones, more than 75% found once; its top ten account for around 1%. This TCR was recovered from a woman aged 18-30 years who had recovered from COVID-19. V is TRBV4-2 and J is TRBJ1-1; 9 bases fit TRBD1. Input material: peripheral blood. CDR3 loop: CASSQWTGVNTEAFF. The CDR3 bases are TGTGCCAGCAGCCAATGGACAGGGGTGAACACTGAAGCTTTCTTT.